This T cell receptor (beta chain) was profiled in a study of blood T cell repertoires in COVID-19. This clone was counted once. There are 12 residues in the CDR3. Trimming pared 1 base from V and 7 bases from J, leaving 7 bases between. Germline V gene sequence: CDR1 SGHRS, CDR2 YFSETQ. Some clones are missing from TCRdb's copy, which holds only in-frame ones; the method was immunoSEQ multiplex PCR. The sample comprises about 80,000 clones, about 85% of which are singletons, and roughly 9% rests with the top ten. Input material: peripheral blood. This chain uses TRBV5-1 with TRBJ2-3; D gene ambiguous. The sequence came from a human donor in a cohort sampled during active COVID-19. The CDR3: CASSLSVNTQYF. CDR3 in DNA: TGCGCCAGCAGCTTGTCGGTAAATACGCAGTATTTT.